This entry is about one T cell receptor beta chain. Method: immunoSEQ multiplex PCR; TCRdb's copy keeps in-frame clones and lacks some. The profile shows approximately 180,000 clones, about 90% of them singletons. Each participant's cohort was designated according to participant-reported clinical history. This record belongs to a study of blood T cell repertoires in COVID-19. Across the whole study: COVID-19 samples, acute and convalescent, were from the United States, Italy and Spain. In each case, the material was cDNA or gDNA derived from T cells, B-cell-depleted T cells, or PBMCs.

The ends were cut back, 3 bases at V and 0 bases at J, with 9 bases in the middle. CDR3 length equals 16 residues. Germline V gene lookup returns CDR1 SEHNR and CDR2 FQNEAQ (reference sequence). The chain carries TRBV7-9 and TRBJ2-6; possibly TRBD2 for D (5 bases). Sequenced material: PBMCs or T cells enriched from blood (not recorded which). The receptor comes from a human donor with acute COVID-19. The donor label of this sample is uncertain. The CDR3 DNA reads TGTGCCAGCAGCTTGAGGAGGAGCTCTGGGGCCAACGTCCTGACTTTC. Translating it yields CASSLRRSSGANVLTF.